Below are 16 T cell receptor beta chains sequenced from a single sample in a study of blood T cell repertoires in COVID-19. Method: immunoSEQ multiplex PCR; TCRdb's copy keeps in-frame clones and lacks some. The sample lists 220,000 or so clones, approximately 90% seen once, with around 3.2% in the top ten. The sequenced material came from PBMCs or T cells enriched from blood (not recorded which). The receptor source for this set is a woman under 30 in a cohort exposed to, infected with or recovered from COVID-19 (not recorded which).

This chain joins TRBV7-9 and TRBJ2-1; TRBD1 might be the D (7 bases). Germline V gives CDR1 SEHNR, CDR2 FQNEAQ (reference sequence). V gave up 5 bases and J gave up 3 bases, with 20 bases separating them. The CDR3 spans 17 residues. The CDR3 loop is CASSQLRGRDSYNEQFF. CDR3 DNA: TGTGCCAGCAGCCAATTAAGGGGGCGGGATAGCTACAATGAGCAGTTCTTC.

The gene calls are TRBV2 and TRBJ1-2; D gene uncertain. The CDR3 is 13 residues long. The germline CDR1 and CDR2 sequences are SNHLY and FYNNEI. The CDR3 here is CLEAARTNYGYTF. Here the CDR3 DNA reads TGTTTGGAGGCAGCCCGGACTAACTATGGCTACACCTTC.

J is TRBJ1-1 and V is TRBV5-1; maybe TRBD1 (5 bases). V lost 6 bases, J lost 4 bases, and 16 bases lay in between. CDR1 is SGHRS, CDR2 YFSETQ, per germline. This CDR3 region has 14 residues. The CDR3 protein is CASIPDGGITEAFF. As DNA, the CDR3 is TGCGCCAGCATCCCGGACGGGGGGATCACTGAAGCTTTCTTT.

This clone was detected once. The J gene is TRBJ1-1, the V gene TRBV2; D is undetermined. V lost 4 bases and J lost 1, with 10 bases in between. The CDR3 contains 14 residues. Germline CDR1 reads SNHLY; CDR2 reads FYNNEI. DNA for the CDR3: TGTGCCAGCAGTGTAGAGGTTCGGAACACTGAAGCTTTCTTT. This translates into CASSVEVRNTEAFF.

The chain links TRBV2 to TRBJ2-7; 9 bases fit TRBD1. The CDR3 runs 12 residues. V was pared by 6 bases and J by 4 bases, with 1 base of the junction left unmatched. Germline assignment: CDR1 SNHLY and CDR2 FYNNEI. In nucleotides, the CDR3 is TGTGCCAGCAGACAGGGGGCATACGAGCAGTACTTC. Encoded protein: CASRQGAYEQYF. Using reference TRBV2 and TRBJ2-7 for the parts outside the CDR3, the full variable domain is EPEVTQTPSHQVTQMGQEVILRCVPISNHLYFYWYRQILGQKVEFLVSFYNNEISEKSEIFDDQFSVERPDGSNFTLKIRSTKLEDSAMYFCASRQGAYEQYFGPGTRLTVT.

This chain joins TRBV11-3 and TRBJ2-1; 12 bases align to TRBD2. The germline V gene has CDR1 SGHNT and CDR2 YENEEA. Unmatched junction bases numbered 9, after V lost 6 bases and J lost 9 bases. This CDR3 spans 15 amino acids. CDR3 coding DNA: TGTGCCAGCAGACCTAGCGGGAGGGCCAGGGGTGAGCAGTTCTTC. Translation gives CASRPSGRARGEQFF.

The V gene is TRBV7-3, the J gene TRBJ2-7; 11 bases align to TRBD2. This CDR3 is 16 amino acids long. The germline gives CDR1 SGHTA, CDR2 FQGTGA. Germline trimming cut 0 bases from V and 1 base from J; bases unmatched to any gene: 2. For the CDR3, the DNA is TGTGCCAGCAGCTTAACCGGGACTAGCGGATCCTACGAGCAGTACTTC. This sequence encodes CASSLTGTSGSYEQYF. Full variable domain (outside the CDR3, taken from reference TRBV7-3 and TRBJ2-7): GAGVSQTPSNKVTEKGKYVELRCDPISGHTALYWYRQSLGQGPEFLIYFQGTGAADDSGLPNDRFFAVRPEGSVSTLKIQRTERGDSAVYLCASSLTGTSGSYEQYFGPGTRLTVT.

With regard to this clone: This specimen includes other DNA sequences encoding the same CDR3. CDR3 nucleotides: TGTGCCAGTAGTATCCTTAATGAGCAGTTCTTC. Amino acids: CASSILNEQFF. The chain carries TRBV19 and TRBJ2-1; D not certain. The CDR3 spans 11 residues. V dropped 3 bases and J dropped 7 bases, with 4 bases sitting between them. Germline V CDR1 and CDR2: LNHDA, SQIVND (reference sequence).

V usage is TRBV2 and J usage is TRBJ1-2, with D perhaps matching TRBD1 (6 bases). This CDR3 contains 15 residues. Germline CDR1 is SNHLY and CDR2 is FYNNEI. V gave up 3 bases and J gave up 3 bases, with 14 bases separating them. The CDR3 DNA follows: TGTGCCAGCAGTGAGTTCAGGACAGATTACTATGGCTACACCTTC. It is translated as CASSEFRTDYYGYTF.

CDR3 coding DNA: TGTGCCAGCAGCGTAAACCCTATCTTGACTAGCGGGGGAGAGACCCAGTACTTC. As protein: CASSVNPILTSGGETQYF. The chain carries TRBV9 and TRBJ2-5; 12 bases are shared with TRBD2. Germline V gene sequence: CDR1 SGDLS, CDR2 YYNGEE. The CDR3 consists of 18 residues. V lost 1 base and J lost 4; bases outside the gene matches: 11.

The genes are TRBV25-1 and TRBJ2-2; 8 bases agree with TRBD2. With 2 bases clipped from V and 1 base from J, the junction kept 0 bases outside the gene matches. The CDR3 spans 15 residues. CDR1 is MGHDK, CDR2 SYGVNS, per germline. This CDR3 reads CASSELAGNTGELFF. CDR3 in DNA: TGTGCCAGCAGTGAACTAGCGGGGAACACCGGGGAGCTGTTTTTT.

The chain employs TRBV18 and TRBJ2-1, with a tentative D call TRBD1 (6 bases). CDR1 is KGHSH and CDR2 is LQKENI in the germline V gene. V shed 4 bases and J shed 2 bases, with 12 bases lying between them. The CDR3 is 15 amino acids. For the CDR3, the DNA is TGTGCCAGCTCACAAGAGGGGACACCCTACAATGAGCAGTTCTTC. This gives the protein CASSQEGTPYNEQFF.

The CDR3 spells CSARTGINEKLFF. The CDR3 coding sequence is TGCAGCGCCAGGACAGGCATCAATGAAAAACTGTTTTTT. The V gene is TRBV29-1, the J gene TRBJ1-4; TRBD1 matches 7 bases. The CDR3 extends over 13 amino acids. Trimming took 7 bases from V and 5 from J; bases not matched to a gene: 7. Germline V gives CDR1 SQVTM, CDR2 ANQGSEA.

The CDR3 region has the DNA TGTGCCAGCAGCGTCGAGACAGGGAGTTATGGAAACACCATATATTTT. Encoded protein: CASSVETGSYGNTIYF. This sequence joins TRBV7-9 and TRBJ1-3; 7 bases are a match to TRBD1. The V gene end was trimmed by 5 bases and the J gene end by 3 bases; junction bases not matched to a gene: 10. CDR3 size: 16 residues. Germline V gene sequence: CDR1 SEHNR, CDR2 FQNEAQ (reference sequence).

CDR3 sequence reads: CASGTVQPQHF. Here the CDR3 DNA reads TGTGCCAGCGGGACTGTTCAGCCCCAGCATTTT. V usage is TRBV14 and J usage is TRBJ1-5; D might be TRBD1 (5 bases). V was cut by 8 bases and J by 6 bases, with 8 bases left in between. Germline assignment: CDR1 SGHDN and CDR2 FVKESK. The CDR3 spans 11 residues. Full variable domain (rest looked up from reference TRBV14 and TRBJ1-5): EAGVTQFPSHSVIEKGQTVTLRCDPISGHDNLYWYRRVMGKEIKFLLHFVKESKQDESGMPNNRFLAERTGGTYSTLKVQPAELEDSGVYFCASGTVQPQHFGDGTRLSIL.

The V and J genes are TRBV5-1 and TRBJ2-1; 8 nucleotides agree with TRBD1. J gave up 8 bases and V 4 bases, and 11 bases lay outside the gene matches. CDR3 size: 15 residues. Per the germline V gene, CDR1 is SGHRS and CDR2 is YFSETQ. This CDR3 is CASSRGQALPHEQFF. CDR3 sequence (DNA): TGCGCCAGCAGCCGGGGACAGGCGCTTCCCCATGAGCAGTTCTTC. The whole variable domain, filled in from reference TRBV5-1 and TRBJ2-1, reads KAGVTQTPRYLIKTRGQQVTLSCSPISGHRSVSWYQQTPGQGLQFLFEYFSETQRNKGNFPGRFSGRQFSNSRSEMNVSTLELGDSALYLCASSRGQALPHEQFFGPGTRLTVL.